A selection of T cell receptor beta chains follows, all from one sample in a study of blood T cell repertoires in COVID-19. Data came from immunoSEQ multiplex PCR; TCRdb stores just in-frame clones and leaves some out. The sample yields 200,000 to 250,000 clones, approximately 81% seen once. The material sequenced was peripheral blood. All receptors derive from a man aged 40-49 years with acute or convalescent COVID-19. Each CDR3 is given with its conserved first and last residue. Each record gives: clone size, V gene, J gene, D gene, CDR3 length, CDR3 DNA, CDR3 protein. The D gene is left open where the match is weak. Expanded clones get a size class; other rows say once, few or many, or leave the size out.

>NA|TRBV5-1|TRBJ1-1|TRBD1|13
TGCGCCAGCAGCTTGGGGGACAGGGTTGAAGCTTTCTTT
CASSLGDRVEAFF
>NA|TRBV7-9|TRBJ1-1|TRBD1|12
TGTGCCAGCAGCTTGGGACAGGGGAAGGATTTCTTT
CASSLGQGKDFF
>NA|TRBV7-3|TRBJ1-3|NA|17
TGTGCCAGCAGCTTGAGGGGGACGGGTGGCTCTGGAAACACCATATATTTT
CASSLRGTGGSGNTIYF
>NA|TRBV9|TRBJ1-6|NA|15
TGTGCCAGCAGCGTAGGGGCAGGGAGGAGATCACCCCTCCACTTT
CASSVGAGRRSPLHF
>few|TRBV7-9|TRBJ1-1|NA|15
TGTGCCAGCAGCCGCGGGGTCTCATTGAACACTGAAGCTTTCTTT
CASSRGVSLNTEAFF
>NA|TRBV5-8|TRBJ2-5|NA|15
TGTGCCAGCAGCTTGGGGTTTGGCAGGGAAGAGACCCAGTACTTC
CASSLGFGREETQYF
>NA|TRBV3-1/TRBV3-2|TRBJ2-1|NA|15
TGTGCCAGCAGCCTGCGGGGCGGGACGGCAATGGAGCAGTTCTTC
CASSLRGGTAMEQFF
>NA|TRBV6-5|TRBJ1-1|NA|14
TGTGCCAGCAGCCCCAGTGGCGGGCGCACTGAAGCTTTCTTT
CASSPSGGRTEAFF
>NA|TRBV7-9|TRBJ2-7|NA|15
TGTGCCAGCAGCTTTAAGGGGGGGGCCGCCTACGAGCAGTACTTC
CASSFKGGAAYEQYF
>NA|TRBV19|TRBJ1-4|NA|14
TGTGCCAGTAGTATCCCAGGGTCTAATGAAAAACTGTTTTTT
CASSIPGSNEKLFF
>NA|TRBV28|TRBJ1-3|NA|15
TGTGCCAGCAGTTTTAGGAGGACCATTGGAAACACCATATATTTT
CASSFRRTIGNTIYF
>NA|TRBV5-1|TRBJ1-1|NA|14
TGCGCCAGCAGTCGCTCAGGGCGGAACACTGAAGCTTTCTTT
CASSRSGRNTEAFF
>NA|TRBV7-9|TRBJ1-2|TRBD1|11
TGTACCGGACAGGCAGTTATTGGCTACACCTTC
CTGQAVIGYTF
>once|TRBV6-5|TRBJ1-5|NA|15
TGTGCCAGCAGATCTAGCGGACAAGGCAATCAGCCCCAGCATTTT
CASRSSGQGNQPQHF
>NA|TRBV7-9|TRBJ1-3|NA|12
TGTGCCAGCAGCTTAAGCGGAAACACCATATATTTT
CASSLSGNTIYF
>NA|TRBV10-3|TRBJ1-2|NA|12
TGTGCCGCAGCAGGTGGCCCCTATGGCTACACCTTC
CAAAGGPYGYTF
>NA|TRBV6-6|TRBJ1-3|NA|15
TGTGCCAGCAGTAACGGACGACTGGAAGGAGGCACCATATATTTT
CASSNGRLEGGTIYF
>NA|TRBV12-3/TRBV12-4|TRBJ2-5|NA|13
TGTGCCAGCCGGGACTTGGGACTGGAGACCCAGTACTTC
CASRDLGLETQYF
>NA|TRBV11-1|TRBJ1-1|NA|15
TGTGCCAGCAGCTTCCGGGGGAGTTCGAACACTGAAGCTTTCTTT
CASSFRGSSNTEAFF
>NA|TRBV27|TRBJ1-2|TRBD1|15
TGTGCCAGCAGTAGCACGACAGGGACCCCCTATGGCTACACCTTC
CASSSTTGTPYGYTF
>NA|TRBV27|TRBJ2-7|NA|13
TGTGCCAGCAGTTTATCGGAGGGAGCCGAGCAGTACTTC
CASSLSEGAEQYF
>NA|TRBV5-1|TRBJ2-5|NA|15
TGCGCCAGCAGCTTGGCTCGACAGATTCAAGAGACCCAGTACTTC
CASSLARQIQETQYF
>once|TRBV9|TRBJ2-5|NA|15
TGTGCCAGCAGCCCAGGGTGGACTACACGGGAGACCCAGTACTTC
CASSPGWTTRETQYF
>NA|TRBV19|TRBJ1-6|NA|15
TGTGCCAGTACCCAGAGGAGCTCCTATAATTCACCCCTCCACTTT
CASTQRSSYNSPLHF
>NA|TRBV5-6|TRBJ1-1|NA|14
TGTGCCAGCAGCCTGGGACTGGGGGGCACTGAAGCTTTCTTT
CASSLGLGGTEAFF
>many|TRBV3-1/TRBV3-2|TRBJ2-7|NA|12
TGTGCCAGCACCTCCACGGGTTACGAGCAGTACTTC
CASTSTGYEQYF
>NA|TRBV28|TRBJ2-7|TRBD1|14
TGTGCCAGCAGTGTGGGACAGGGTAGGTACGAGCAGTACTTC
CASSVGQGRYEQYF
>NA|TRBV10-3|TRBJ2-5|NA|13
TGTGCCTCTAATCGGGGGGCCCAAGAGACCCAGTACTTC
CASNRGAQETQYF
>NA|TRBV7-9|TRBJ1-3|TRBD1|15
TGTGCCAGCAGCTTCCTGACAGGGGCTGGAAACACCATATATTTT
CASSFLTGAGNTIYF
>NA|TRBV6-5|TRBJ2-6|TRBD1|15
TGTGCCAGCAGTTCCGACAGGGACAGGGCCAACGTCCTGACTTTC
CASSSDRDRANVLTF
>NA|TRBV6-5|TRBJ2-3|TRBD2|12
TGTGCCCTAGCGGGGAACACAGATACGCAGTATTTT
CALAGNTDTQYF
>NA|TRBV5-4|TRBJ1-5|NA|12
TGTGCCAGCAGCTTGGGAGATCAGCCCCAGCATTTT
CASSLGDQPQHF
>NA|TRBV2|TRBJ1-6|TRBD1|16
TGTGCCAGCAGTGATCCCCTTCGACAGGGGGGCTCACCCCTCCACTTT
CASSDPLRQGGSPLHF
>NA|TRBV19|TRBJ1-2|NA|12
TGTGCCAGTAAACGGGGGGACTATGGCTACACCTTC
CASKRGDYGYTF
>NA|TRBV28|TRBJ1-3|TRBD1|16
TGTGCCAGCAGTTGGGGACAGGGGACGTCGGGAAACACCATATATTTT
CASSWGQGTSGNTIYF
>NA|TRBV11-2|TRBJ2-1|TRBD2|17
TGTGCCAGCAGCTTAGAGAGCGCCGGGACTAGATACAATGAGCAGTTCTTC
CASSLESAGTRYNEQFF
>NA|TRBV7-9|TRBJ2-5|TRBD2|17
TGTGCCAGCACCTCGGGACTAGCCCCTTGGGAGCAAGAGACCCAGTACTTC
CASTSGLAPWEQETQYF
>NA|TRBV30|TRBJ1-3|NA|11
TGTGCCTGGGAACTAAGAAACACCATATATTTT
CAWELRNTIYF
>NA|TRBV7-9|TRBJ1-2|NA|11
TGTGCCAGCAGCTTATATGGCGGCTACACCTTC
CASSLYGGYTF
>NA|TRBV30|TRBJ1-1|NA|14
TGTGCCTGGAGTGTAAACGGGGGGCGTAGTGAAGCTTTCTTT
CAWSVNGGRSEAFF
>NA|TRBV6-4|TRBJ1-2|NA|16
TGTGCCAGCAGTGACTCGACGGGGGGCCCGCTTTATGGCTACACCTTC
CASSDSTGGPLYGYTF
>NA|TRBV30|TRBJ1-2|NA|13
TGTGCCTGGACCCCATACCGGGGGATCGGCTACACCTTC
CAWTPYRGIGYTF
>NA|TRBV5-1|TRBJ2-1|TRBD1|15
TGCGCCAGCAGCCCCGGGACAGGGGGATACAATGAGCAGTTCTTC
CASSPGTGGYNEQFF
>NA|TRBV7-6|TRBJ1-5|TRBD1|15
TGTGCCAGCAGCACTGGACAGGGATACAATCAGCCCCAGCATTTT
CASSTGQGYNQPQHF
>NA|TRBV28|TRBJ2-3|NA|18
TGTGCCAGCAGTTCACTCGACCCCCGAGGGGGTCTGGTGGATACGCAGTATTTT
CASSSLDPRGGLVDTQYF
>NA|TRBV7-3|TRBJ1-2|TRBD1|15
TGTGCCAGCAGCTTAATGGGACAGGGGGAGGATGGCTACACCTTC
CASSLMGQGEDGYTF
>NA|TRBV18|TRBJ1-2|TRBD1|14
TGTGCCAGCTCACAGGGACAGGACGGGTATGGCTACACCTTC
CASSQGQDGYGYTF
>NA|TRBV5-4|TRBJ1-3|NA|16
TGTGCCAGCAGCTTCGAGCCGGGATACTCTGGAAACACCATATATTTT
CASSFEPGYSGNTIYF
>NA|TRBV7-2|TRBJ1-1|NA|16
TGTGCCAGCAGCTCATGGGACGGACTATCGAACACTGAAGCTTTCTTT
CASSSWDGLSNTEAFF
>NA|TRBV30|TRBJ2-3|TRBD2|17
TGTGCCTGGAGTGTACCTGGGAGCGGGGGGCCAGCAGATACGCAGTATTTT
CAWSVPGSGGPADTQYF
>few|TRBV5-5|TRBJ1-4|NA|16
TGTGCCAGCAGCTTAGATACAGGGAGCGGTAATGAAAAACTGTTTTTT
CASSLDTGSGNEKLFF
>few|TRBV11-2|TRBJ1-2|TRBD1|13
TGTGCCAGCAGCCCCGACAGGGGGCCTGGCTACACCTTC
CASSPDRGPGYTF
>NA|TRBV6-5|TRBJ1-3|NA|13
TGTGCCAGCAGAAGTGCCGCGGTGGGCACCATATATTTT
CASRSAAVGTIYF
>NA|TRBV18|TRBJ1-3|TRBD1|15
TGTGCCAGCTCACCACCCGACAGGGCTGGAAACACCATATATTTT
CASSPPDRAGNTIYF